This TCR beta chain was profiled in a study of T cell repertoires in aging, cancer and after chemotherapy. On the study more broadly: Paired samples before and after chemotherapy came from glioblastoma patients receiving temozolomide-based therapy. About 9 million TCR reads were in the whole dataset.

The template was genomic DNA from peripheral blood, not RNA. Trimming took 6 bases from V and 0 from J, leaving 5 bases between them. The CDR3 extends over 11 amino acids. Germline V lookup: CDR1 DFQATT, CDR2 SNEGSKA (reference sequence). This clonotype was recorded a few times. Its cognate antigen is unknown. Study outcomes and limitations: No conclusions about immunological memory after chemotherapy can be drawn from the repertoire data. Across the chemotherapy interval, each cancer cohort showed higher median generation probability, suggesting thymic rebound.

A mixed TRB-A/B primer pool amplified rearranged TRB by multiplex touch-down PCR. A single record per CDR3 protein comes from TCRdb applying MiXCR to the multiplex PCR reads. The table has 2,200 or so distinct CDR3 sequences, under 30% seen once; the top ten hold 25% to 35%. The chain joins TRBV20-1 to TRBJ2-5, with unresolved D. This receptor was obtained from a human donor with a solid tumor. The sequencing sample was made of blood. The CDR3 region is CSAEHQETQYF. The CDR3, as DNA: TGCAGTGCCGAGCACCAAGAGACCCAGTACTTC.